The entry that follows covers one T cell receptor (beta chain) sequence. The antigen is unknown. The data belong to a study of CD8 T cell repertoires and HIV-1 epitope variants. Study context: The baseline condition was 1M T cells left uncultured.

Here immunoSEQ multiplex PCR was the method, and the copy in TCRdb shows in-frame clones only, minus some. The sample comprises some 5,000 clones, around 69% of which are singletons, and roughly 45% rests with the top ten. Study-level points and caveats: No clonotypes responded to the TAALDMSHF plasma variant; about five recognized KF9, one HW9.

This CDR3 has 18 residues. The germline V gene encodes CDR1 SGHDT and CDR2 YYEEEE. V dropped 1 base and J dropped 1; count of bases not matched to a gene: 10. The sequence came from a male donor with HIV. The source material was cultured CD8+ T cells derived from PBMCs. The chain uses TRBV5-6 and TRBJ2-3; 9 bases align to TRBD2. The CDR3 bases are TGTGCCAGCAGCTTGATCTTAGCGGGAGATAAAGGCACAGATACGCAGTATTTT. Amino acid sequence: CASSLILAGDKGTDTQYF.